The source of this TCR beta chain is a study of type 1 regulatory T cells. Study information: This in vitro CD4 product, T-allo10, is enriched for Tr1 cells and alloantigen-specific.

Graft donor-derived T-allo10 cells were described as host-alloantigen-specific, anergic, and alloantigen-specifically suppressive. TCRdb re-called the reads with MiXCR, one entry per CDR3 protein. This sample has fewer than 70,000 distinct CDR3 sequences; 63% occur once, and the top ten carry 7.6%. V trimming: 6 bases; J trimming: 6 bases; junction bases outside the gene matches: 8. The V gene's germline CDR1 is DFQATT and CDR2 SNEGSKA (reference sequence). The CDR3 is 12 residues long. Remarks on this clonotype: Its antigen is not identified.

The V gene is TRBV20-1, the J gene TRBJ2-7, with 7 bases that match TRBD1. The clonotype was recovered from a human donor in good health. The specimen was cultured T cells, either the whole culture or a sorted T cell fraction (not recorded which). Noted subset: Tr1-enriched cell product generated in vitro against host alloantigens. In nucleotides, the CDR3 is TGCAGTGCGGGAAGACAGGGCGGCGAGCAGTACTTC. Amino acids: CSAGRQGGEQYF.